Given below is one T cell receptor (beta chain) in context. Its cognate antigen is unknown. The PCR contained 60 Vbeta and 13 Jbeta primers. Using immunoSEQ multiplex PCR, the repertoire was profiled, and TCRdb retains in-frame clones only, with some absent. The table has about 130,000 clones, approximately 80% seen once. These data are taken from a study of cytomegalovirus exposure and HLA in healthy donors. Regarding the study as a whole: It was shown in a later analysis that HLA-associated TCR beta chains were more clonally expanded than other, equally common chains.

The CDR3 spans 12 residues. Germline-derived CDR1 and CDR2 are MNHEY and SVGAGI. Trimming took 8 bases from V and 4 from J, leaving 11 bases between them. This receptor was identified in a middle-aged woman in good health and CMV-seronegative. Sequenced: PBMCs. V gene TRBV6-5 combines with J gene TRBJ1-2, with D perhaps matching TRBD1 (5 bases). CDR3 DNA sequence: TGTGCCAGCGGGGAGGGGAGCTATGGCTACACCTTC. Protein product: CASGEGSYGYTF.